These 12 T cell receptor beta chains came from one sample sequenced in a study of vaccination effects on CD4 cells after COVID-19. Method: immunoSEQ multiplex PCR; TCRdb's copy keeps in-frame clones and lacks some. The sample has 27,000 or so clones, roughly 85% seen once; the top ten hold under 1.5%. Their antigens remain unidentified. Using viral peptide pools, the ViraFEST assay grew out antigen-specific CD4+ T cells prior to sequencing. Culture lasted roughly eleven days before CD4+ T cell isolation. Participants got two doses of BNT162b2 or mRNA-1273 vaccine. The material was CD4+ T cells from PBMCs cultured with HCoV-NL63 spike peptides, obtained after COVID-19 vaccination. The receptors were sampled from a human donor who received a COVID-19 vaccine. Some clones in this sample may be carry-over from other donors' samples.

The chain's CDR3 is CASSGSGGGYTF. DNA of the CDR3: TGTGCCAGCAGTGGGTCAGGGGGTGGCTACACCTTC. The J gene is TRBJ1-2, the V gene TRBV27, with 7 bases matching TRBD1. From germline, CDR1 is MNHEY and CDR2 SMNVEV (reference sequence). Unmatched junction bases numbered 4, after V lost 5 bases and J lost 7 bases. The CDR3 length is 12 residues.

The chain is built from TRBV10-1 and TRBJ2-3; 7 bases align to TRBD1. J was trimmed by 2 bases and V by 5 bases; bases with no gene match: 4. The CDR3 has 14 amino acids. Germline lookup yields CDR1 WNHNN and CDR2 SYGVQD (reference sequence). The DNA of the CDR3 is TGCGCCAGCAGTTGGGACAGCCCCACAGATACGCAGTATTTT. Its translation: CASSWDSPTDTQYF.

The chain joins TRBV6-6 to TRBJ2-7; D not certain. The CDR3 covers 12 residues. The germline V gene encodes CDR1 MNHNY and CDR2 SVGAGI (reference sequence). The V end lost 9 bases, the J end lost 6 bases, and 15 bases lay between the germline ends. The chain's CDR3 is CASKNVGGEQYV. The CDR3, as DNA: TGTGCCAGTAAGAACGTAGGTGGCGAGCAGTACGTC.

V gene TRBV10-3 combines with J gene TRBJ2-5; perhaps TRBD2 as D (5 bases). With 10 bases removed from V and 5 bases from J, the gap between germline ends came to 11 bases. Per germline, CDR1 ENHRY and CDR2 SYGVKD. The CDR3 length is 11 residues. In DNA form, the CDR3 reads TGTGCCACCCGGGGTTCGGAGACCCAGTACTTC. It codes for CATRGSETQYF.

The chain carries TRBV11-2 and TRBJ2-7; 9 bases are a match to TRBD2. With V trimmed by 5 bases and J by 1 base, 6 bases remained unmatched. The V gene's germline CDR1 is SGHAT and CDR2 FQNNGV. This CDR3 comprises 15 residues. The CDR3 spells CASSPERGASYEQYV. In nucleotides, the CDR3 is TGTGCCAGCAGCCCCGAGCGGGGGGCTTCCTACGAGCAGTACGTC.

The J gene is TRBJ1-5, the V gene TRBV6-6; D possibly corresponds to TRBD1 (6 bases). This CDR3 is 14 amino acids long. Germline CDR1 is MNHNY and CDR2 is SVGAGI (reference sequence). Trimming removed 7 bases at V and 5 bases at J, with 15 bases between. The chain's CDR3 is CASIMEQGYQPQHF. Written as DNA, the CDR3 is TGTGCCAGCATTATGGAACAGGGATATCAGCCCCAGCATTTT.

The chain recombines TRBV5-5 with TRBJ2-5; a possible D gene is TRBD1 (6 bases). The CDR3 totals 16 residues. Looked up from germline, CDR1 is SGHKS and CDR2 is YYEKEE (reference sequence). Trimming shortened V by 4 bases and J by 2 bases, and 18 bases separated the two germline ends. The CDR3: CASSEFLRGGQETQYF. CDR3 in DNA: TGTGCCAGCAGCGAATTCCTCAGGGGTGGGCAAGAGACCCAGTACTTC.

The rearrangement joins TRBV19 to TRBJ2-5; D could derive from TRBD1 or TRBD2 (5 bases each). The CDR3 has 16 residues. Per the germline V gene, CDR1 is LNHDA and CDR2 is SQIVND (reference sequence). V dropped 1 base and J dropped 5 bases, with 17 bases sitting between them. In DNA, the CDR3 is TGTGCCAGTAGTATAGTCCACCCCGGGGACCCGGAGACCCAGTACTTC. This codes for CASSIVHPGDPETQYF.

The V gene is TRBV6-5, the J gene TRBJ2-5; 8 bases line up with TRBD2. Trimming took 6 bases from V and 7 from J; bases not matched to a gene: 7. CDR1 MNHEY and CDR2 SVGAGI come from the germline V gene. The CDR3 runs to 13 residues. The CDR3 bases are TGTGCCAGCAGGCGGGGGGCTAAGGGGACCCAGTACTTC. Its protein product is CASRRGAKGTQYF.

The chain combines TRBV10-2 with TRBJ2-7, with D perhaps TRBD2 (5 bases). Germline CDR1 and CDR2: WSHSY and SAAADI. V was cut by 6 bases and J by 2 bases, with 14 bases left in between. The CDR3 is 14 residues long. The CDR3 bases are TGCGCCAGCAGGCTTAGCGCGGGCCCCTACGAGCAGTACGTC. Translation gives CASRLSAGPYEQYV.

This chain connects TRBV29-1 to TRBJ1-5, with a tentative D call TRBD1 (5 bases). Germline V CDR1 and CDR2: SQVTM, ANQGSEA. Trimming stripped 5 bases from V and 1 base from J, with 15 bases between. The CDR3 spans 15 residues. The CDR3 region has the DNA TGCAGCGTTCAAATCGAGACAGCAAGCAATCAGCCCCAGCATTTT. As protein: CSVQIETASNQPQHF.

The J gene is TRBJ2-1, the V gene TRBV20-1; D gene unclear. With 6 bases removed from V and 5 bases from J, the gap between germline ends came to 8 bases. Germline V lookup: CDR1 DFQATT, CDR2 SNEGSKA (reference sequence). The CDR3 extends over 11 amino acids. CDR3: CSAPTHNEQFF. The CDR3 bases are TGCAGTGCGCCCACCCACAATGAGCAGTTCTTC.